The T cell receptor (beta chain) described here comes from a study of CD8+ T cells in alopecia areata. About the study: People stayed on tofacitinib for 6 to 18 months, then stopped the drug for 6 months.

About this clone itself: As yet, its antigen is unknown.

The CDR3 covers 11 residues. The V gene end was trimmed by 10 bases and the J gene end by 2 bases; junction bases not matched to a gene: 2. Germline V gene lookup returns CDR1 ENHRY and CDR2 SYGVKD. Study results and caveats: Against the mouse data, patients shared TCRs less clearly, possibly for HLA reasons.

Reverse transcribed after extraction, RNA yielded cDNA as the sequencing template. Sequenced by immunoSEQ multiplex PCR; TCRdb stores in-frame clones only, minus some. The sample includes 140,000 to 150,000 clones, about nine tenths of them seen just once. The sample consisted of CD8+ T cells sorted from blood, taken at week 0. This sequence was found in a human donor with alopecia areata. This rearrangement joins TRBV10-3 to TRBJ2-7; 7 bases match TRBD1. The CDR3 sequence is CATGTAYEQYF. CDR3 bases: TGTGCCACCGGGACAGCCTACGAGCAGTACTTC.